Each of the 8 T cell receptor beta chains below was sequenced from the same sample in a study of identical twins. TCRdb reanalysed the 5' RACE reads using MiXCR and keeps one entry per CDR3 protein. Among nearly 650,000 distinct CDR3 sequences listed, roughly 6.6% were seen once. The same data also contributed to another study, on yellow fever vaccine responses in identical twins.

The sample consisted of PBMCs. These receptors originate from a woman younger than 30 in good health.

This clonotype was observed a few times. CDR3 sequence reads: CASSDFLAPRAEQFF. CDR3 bases: TGTGCCAGCAGTGATTTTCTAGCTCCCAGGGCTGAGCAGTTCTTC. The chain carries TRBV25-1 and TRBJ2-1; D tentatively fits TRBD1 or TRBD2 (5 bases each). The CDR3 covers 15 residues. Germline V lookup: CDR1 MGHDK, CDR2 SYGVNS. V lost 3 bases and J lost 9, with 18 bases in between.

This clonotype was seen ten or more times. V usage is TRBV7-2 and J usage is TRBJ1-2, with a tentative D call TRBD1 (5 bases). Germline V gene sequence: CDR1 SGHTA, CDR2 FQGNSA. Trimming pared 5 bases from V and 4 bases from J, leaving 11 bases between. CDR3 length equals 13 residues. This chain's CDR3 is CASSQTDSYGYTF. The CDR3 DNA reads as TGTGCCAGCAGCCAGACCGACAGCTATGGCTACACCTTC.

This clonotype was recorded many times. This chain joins TRBV29-1 and TRBJ2-1; D may be TRBD2 (5 bases). CDR1 and CDR2 (germline): SQVTM, ANQGSEA. V lost 3 bases and J lost 2, with 14 bases in between. The CDR3 totals 15 residues. CDR3: CSVERVLATYNEQFF. CDR3 DNA sequence: TGCAGCGTTGAGCGGGTTTTGGCTACCTACAATGAGCAGTTCTTC.

The chain has TRBV7-9 and TRBJ2-2; 9 nucleotides match TRBD2. The CDR3 is 14 residues long. Trimming at V came to 9 bases and at J to 3 bases, leaving 5 bases not matched to a gene. Germline values: CDR1 SEHNR, CDR2 FQNEAQ (reference sequence). The CDR3 loop is CASQLAGDTGELFF. The CDR3 bases are TGTGCCAGTCAACTAGCGGGCGACACCGGGGAGCTGTTTTTT.

This chain joins TRBV6-2 or TRBV6-3 and TRBJ2-1, with 15 positions matching TRBD2. The CDR3 is 15 amino acids. Trimming removed 2 bases from V and 15 bases from J; junction bases left unmatched: 8. The V gene's germline CDR1 is MNHEY and CDR2 SVGEGT. The CDR3 here is CASSYSSGTSGRPFF. The DNA for the CDR3 is TGTGCCAGCAGTTACAGCAGTGGGACTAGCGGGAGGCCGTTCTTC.

The chain couples TRBV7-9 to TRBJ2-5; TRBD1 matches at 9 bases. This CDR3 contains 16 residues. Per the germline V gene, CDR1 is SEHNR and CDR2 is FQNEAQ (reference sequence). After removal of 5 bases from V and 2 bases from J, the junction contained 9 bases not matched to a gene. The CDR3 bases are TGTGCCAGCAGCCCATCCGGGACAGGGCGGCAAGAGACCCAGTACTTC. Encoded protein: CASSPSGTGRQETQYF.

The rearrangement uses TRBV5-1 and TRBJ2-2; 9 bases fit TRBD1. CDR3 length equals 15 residues. Germline CDR1 SGHRS, CDR2 YFSETQ. With V trimmed by 3 bases and J by 5 bases, 5 bases remained unmatched. The CDR3 DNA reads as TGCGCCAGCAGCTGGACAGGGGAGGGGACCGGGGAGCTGTTTTTT. Translated, it gives CASSWTGEGTGELFF.

Many counts were recorded for this clonotype. The chain couples TRBV7-9 to TRBJ2-1; 10 bases map to TRBD2. The J segment lost 4 bases and the V segment lost 4 bases, leaving 7 bases of the junction unmatched. Germline CDR1 is SEHNR and CDR2 is FQNEAQ (reference sequence). There are 16 residues in the CDR3. The CDR3 DNA follows: TGTGCCAGCAGCTCCTTCACTAGCGGGGCTTACAATGAGCAGTTCTTC. This translates into CASSSFTSGAYNEQFF. Together with reference TRBV7-9 and TRBJ2-1, the CDR3 gives the full variable domain: DTGVSQNPRHKITKRGQNVTFRCDPISEHNRLYWYRQTLGQGPEFLTYFQNEAQLEKSRLLSDRFSAERPKGSFSTLEIQRTEQGDSAMYLCASSSFTSGAYNEQFFGPGTRLTVL.